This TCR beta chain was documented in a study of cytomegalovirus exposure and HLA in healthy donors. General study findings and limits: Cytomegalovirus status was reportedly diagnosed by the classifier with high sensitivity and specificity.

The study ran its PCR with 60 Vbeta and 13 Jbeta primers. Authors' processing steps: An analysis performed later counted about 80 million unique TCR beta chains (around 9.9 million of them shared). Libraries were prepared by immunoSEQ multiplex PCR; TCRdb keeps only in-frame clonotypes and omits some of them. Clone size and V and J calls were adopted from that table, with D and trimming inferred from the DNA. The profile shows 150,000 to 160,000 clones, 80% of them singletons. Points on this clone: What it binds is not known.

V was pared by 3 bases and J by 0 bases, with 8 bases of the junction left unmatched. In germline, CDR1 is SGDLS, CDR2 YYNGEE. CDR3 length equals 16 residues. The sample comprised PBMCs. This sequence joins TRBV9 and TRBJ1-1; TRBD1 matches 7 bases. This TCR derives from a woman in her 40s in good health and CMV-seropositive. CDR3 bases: TGTGCCAGCAGCGCCATTCTCAGGGGGGTGAACACTGAAGCTTTCTTT. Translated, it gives CASSAILRGVNTEAFF.